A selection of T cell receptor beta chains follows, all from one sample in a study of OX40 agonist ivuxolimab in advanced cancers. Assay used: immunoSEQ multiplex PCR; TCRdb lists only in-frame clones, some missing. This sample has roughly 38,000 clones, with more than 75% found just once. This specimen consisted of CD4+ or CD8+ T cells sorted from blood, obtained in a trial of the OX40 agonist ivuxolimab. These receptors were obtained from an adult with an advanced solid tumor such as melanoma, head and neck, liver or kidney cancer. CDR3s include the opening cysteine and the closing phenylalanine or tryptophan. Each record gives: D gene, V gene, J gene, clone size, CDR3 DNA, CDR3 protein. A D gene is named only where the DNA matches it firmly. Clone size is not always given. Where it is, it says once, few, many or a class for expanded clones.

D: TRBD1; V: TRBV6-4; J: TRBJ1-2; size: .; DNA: TGTGCCAGCAGCCAGGACAGGGGATATGGCTACACCTTC; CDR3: CASSQDRGYGYTF
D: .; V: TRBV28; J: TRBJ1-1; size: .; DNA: TGTGCCAGCAGTTTAAACCACAGGGCCCAAGGAGCTTTCTTT; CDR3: CASSLNHRAQGAFF
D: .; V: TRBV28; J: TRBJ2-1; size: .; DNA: TGTGCCAGCAGCAGGAGTGAGCAGTTCTTC; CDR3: CASSRSEQFF
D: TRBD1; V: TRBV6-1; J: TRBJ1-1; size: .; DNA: TGTGCCAGCAGTCTGGGGGACAGATGGACTGAAGCTTTCTTT; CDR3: CASSLGDRWTEAFF
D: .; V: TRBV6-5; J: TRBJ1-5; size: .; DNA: TGTGCCAGCAGTTCGCAGGGGAAACAGCCCCAGCATTTT; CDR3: CASSSQGKQPQHF
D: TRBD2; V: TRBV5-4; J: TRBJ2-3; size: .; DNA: TGTGCCAGCAGCCCGGGGGGGCGGGGCACAGATACGCAGTATTTT; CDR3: CASSPGGRGTDTQYF
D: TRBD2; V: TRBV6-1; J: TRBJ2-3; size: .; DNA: TGTGCCAGCAGTGACTTAGCGGGAGGAGATACGCAGTATTTT; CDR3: CASSDLAGGDTQYF
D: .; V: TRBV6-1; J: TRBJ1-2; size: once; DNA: TGTGCCAGCACCCCTCGGGGAGGGTCGAGGTATGGCTACACCTTC; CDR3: CASTPRGGSRYGYTF
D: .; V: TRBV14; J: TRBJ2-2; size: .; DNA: TGTGCCAGCAGCCGGCGGGACCGCAACACCGGGGAGCTGTTTTTT; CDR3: CASSRRDRNTGELFF
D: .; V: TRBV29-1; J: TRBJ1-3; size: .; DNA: TGCAGCGTTGAAAGGGAGGGATGGTACGCTGGAAACACCATATATTTT; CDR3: CSVEREGWYAGNTIYF
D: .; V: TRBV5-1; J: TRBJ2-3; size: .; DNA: TGCGCCAGCAGCTTCGGCAGCGATACGCAGTATTTT; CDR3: CASSFGSDTQYF
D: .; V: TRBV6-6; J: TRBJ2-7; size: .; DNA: TGTGCCAGCAGCTTACAGGCCCGGACCTACGAGCAGTACTTC; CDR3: CASSLQARTYEQYF
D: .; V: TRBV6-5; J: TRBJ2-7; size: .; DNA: TGTGCCAGCAGTTACATAGGCAAGAGCTCCTACGAGCAGTACTTC; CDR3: CASSYIGKSSYEQYF
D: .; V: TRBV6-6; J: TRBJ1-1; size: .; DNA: TGTGCCAGCAGTATTTCTGCCGGCACTGAAGCTTTCTTT; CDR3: CASSISAGTEAFF
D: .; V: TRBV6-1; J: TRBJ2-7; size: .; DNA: TGTGCCAGCAGTGAGGGGAGGTACGAGCAGTACTTC; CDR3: CASSEGRYEQYF
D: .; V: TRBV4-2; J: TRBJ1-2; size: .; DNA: TGTGCCAGCAGCCAAGGCCAGGGTATTGACTATGGCTACACCTTC; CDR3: CASSQGQGIDYGYTF
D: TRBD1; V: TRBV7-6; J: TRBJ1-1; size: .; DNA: TGTGCCAGCAGCCTCTTCCCGGGACAGCGGATGGAAGCTTTCTTT; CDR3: CASSLFPGQRMEAFF
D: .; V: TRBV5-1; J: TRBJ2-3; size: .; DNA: TGCGCCAGCAGCTTGGGACAGGCGGACACAGATACGCAGTATTTT; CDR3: CASSLGQADTDTQYF
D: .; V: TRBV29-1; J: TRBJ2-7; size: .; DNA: TGCAGCGTTGTGGGCTTGAAATCCTACGAGCAGTACTTC; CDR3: CSVVGLKSYEQYF
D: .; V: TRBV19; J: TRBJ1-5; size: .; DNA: TGTGCCAGTAGACAGACTTACGGTCAGCCCCAGCATTTT; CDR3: CASRQTYGQPQHF
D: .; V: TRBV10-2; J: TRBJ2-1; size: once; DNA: TGCGCCAGCAGTGCTAGCGATAATGAGCAGTTCTTC; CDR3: CASSASDNEQFF
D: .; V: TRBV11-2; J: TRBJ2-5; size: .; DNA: TGTGCCAGCAGCTTGGGTGTACTTGGGAGAGGAGAGACCCAGTACTTC; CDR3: CASSLGVLGRGETQYF
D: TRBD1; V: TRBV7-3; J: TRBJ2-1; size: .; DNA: TGTGCCAGCAGCCTAGGGACAGGGGGGGAGAAGTTCTTC; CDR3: CASSLGTGGEKFF
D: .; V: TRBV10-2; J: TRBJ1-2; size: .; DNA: TGCGCCAGCAGTGAGTCGGTGATGAACTATGGCTACACCTTC; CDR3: CASSESVMNYGYTF
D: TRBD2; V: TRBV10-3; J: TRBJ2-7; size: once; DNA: TGTGCCATGAGCGGGAATGGGTACGAGCAGTACTTC; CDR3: CAMSGNGYEQYF
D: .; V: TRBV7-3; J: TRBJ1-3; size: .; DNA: TGTGCCAGCAGCTTTGGGGCTGGAAACACCATATATTTT; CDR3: CASSFGAGNTIYF
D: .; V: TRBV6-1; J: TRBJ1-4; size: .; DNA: TGTGCCAGCAGAAATAATGAAAAACTGTTTTTT; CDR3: CASRNNEKLFF
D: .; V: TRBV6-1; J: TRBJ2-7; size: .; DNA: TGTGCCAGCAGTCTGTACGGGTCCTACGAGCAGTACTTC; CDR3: CASSLYGSYEQYF
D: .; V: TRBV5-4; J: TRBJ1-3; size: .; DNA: TGTGCCAGCAGCGTGGACAGAAACTCTGGAAACACCATATATTTT; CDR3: CASSVDRNSGNTIYF
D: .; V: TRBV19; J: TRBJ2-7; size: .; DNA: TGTGCCAGTAGCCGGGGTCCCTCCTACGAGCAGTACTTC; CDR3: CASSRGPSYEQYF